This record concerns one T cell receptor (beta chain) sequence. Between the trimmed V and J ends, which lost 5 bases and 4 bases, there was a span of 17 bases. Germline CDR1 is SGHTA and CDR2 is FQGTGA. The CDR3 runs 16 residues. This sample is part of a study of cytomegalovirus exposure and HLA in healthy donors. Primers: 60 Vbeta forward and 13 Jbeta reverse. Assay: immunoSEQ multiplex PCR; the TCRdb copy retains only in-frame clones and omits some. The top ten hold over 15% of the sample, which has about 130,000 clones, less than 90% seen once. This sequence was found in a man aged 18-30 years in good health and CMV-seropositive. Sequencing input: PBMCs. V is TRBV7-3 and J is TRBJ2-2; a weak D match, TRBD1 (6 bases). The DNA for the CDR3 is TGTGCCAGCAGCCCCATGAGGGGGAAGGGCACCGGGGAGCTGTTTTTT. The encoded protein is CASSPMRGKGTGELFF.